This T cell receptor beta chain was recorded in a study of blood T cell repertoires in COVID-19. This CDR3 region has 17 residues. CDR1 SGHVS and CDR2 FNYEAQ come from the germline V gene. With V trimmed by 3 bases and J by 1 base, 8 bases remained unmatched. The assay was immunoSEQ multiplex PCR, and TCRdb's table has in-frame clones only and misses some. There are more than 250,000 clones in the sample; more than 75% occur only once, and 1.5% to 2% lies in the top ten. The receptor's source is a woman between 45 and 60 years old with acute or convalescent COVID-19. The sequencing input was peripheral blood. The chain couples TRBV7-6 to TRBJ2-3; the match to TRBD1 covers 9 bases. CDR3: CASSLGYRTGGTDTQYF. The CDR3 DNA reads as TGTGCCAGCAGCTTGGGGTACCGGACAGGGGGCACAGATACGCAGTATTTT.